The clone carrying this TCR beta chain was recorded only once. The antigen is not known. This sample was included in a study of T cell repertoires in cytomegalovirus infection. Across the study: Indicated by public TCR beta signatures were CMV infection and matching HLA type. Study-wide results and caveats: HLA-C-restricted CMV clonotypes gave the most frequent clonotype in two of eight donors.

TCRdb called the reads again in MiXCR, with one record for every CDR3 protein. The sample has about 310,000 distinct CDR3 sequences, roughly 15% seen once; the top ten hold 12%. The CDR3 has 15 amino acids. Trimming at V came to 3 bases and at J to 5 bases, leaving 13 bases not matched to a gene. The germline V gene has CDR1 DFQATT and CDR2 SNEGSKA (reference sequence). This sequence originates from a human donor in good health (CMV status not recorded). Some clones in this sample may be carry-over from other donors' samples. The sample taken for sequencing was PBMCs. V usage is TRBV20-1 and J usage is TRBJ2-7, with 7 bases lining up with TRBD1. This CDR3 is CSASRRQGSLHEQYF. The DNA for the CDR3 is TGCAGTGCTAGTAGACGACAGGGTTCCCTCCACGAGCAGTACTTC.